This T cell receptor beta chain was found in a study of shared clonotypes between healthy human individuals. Study at large: Every donor yielded three CD4 naive, three CD4 memory, two CD8 naive and one CD8 memory plate. General study points: Rarefaction showed that sequencing of sorted subsets was incomplete (despite large depth). Shared clonotypes: about 4.6% naive CD4, around 3.5% naive CD8, under 2.5% memory CD4, under 0.5% memory CD8.

Each sample came from a Caucasian adult donor living in Nashville, Tennessee. The method was immunoSEQ multiplex PCR; TCRdb's version includes in-frame clones alone and lacks a portion of them. Of hundreds of thousands of clones listed, about 74% are singletons. Note on this clone: Its target is unknown.

Material for sequencing was memory CD4+ T cells sorted from blood. Noted subset: CD45RA-negative fraction. The source of this sequence is a woman aged 25 to 39 in good health.

In DNA form, the CDR3 reads TGTGCCACTCTCCGGGTGGGGACATACACTGAAGCTTTCTTT. Translated, it gives CATLRVGTYTEAFF. The chain combines TRBV28 with TRBJ1-1, with D possibly being TRBD1 (6 bases). Germline values: CDR1 MDHEN, CDR2 SYDVKM. CDR3 length equals 14 residues. Trimming removed 10 bases from V and 3 bases from J, with 18 bases in between. Supplemented by reference TRBV28 and TRBJ1-1, the full variable domain reads DVKVTQSSRYLVKRTGEKVFLECVQDMDHENMFWYRQDPGLGLRLIYFSYDVKMKEKGDIPEGYSVSREKKERFSLILESASTNQTSMYLCATLRVGTYTEAFFGQGTRLTVV.